Included here is one T cell receptor beta chain sequence, with context. Its antigen is currently unknown. The sample has other DNA sequences that encode this CDR3 too. The data belong to a study of shared clonotypes between healthy human individuals. Turning to the study itself: The study used three CD4 naive, three CD4 memory, two CD8 naive and one CD8 memory plate per donor. Points from the study as a whole: Only blood was sampled; tissue repertoires likely differ.

Healthy adults negative for HIV, lacking recent acute infections or vaccinations, served as donors. V lost 2 bases to trimming and J lost 2 bases, with 8 bases between them. The CDR3 is made up of 14 amino acids. Germline V lookup: CDR1 MDHEN, CDR2 SYDVKM. Using immunoSEQ multiplex PCR, the repertoire was profiled, and TCRdb retains in-frame clones only, with some absent. The table records more than 550,000 clones, roughly 87% of them present only once. Sequences were obtained from memory CD8+ T cells from PBMCs. The subset is: CD45RO+ cells pooled with CCR7-negative TemRA cells. This TCR was sampled from a man between 18 and 35 years old in good health. Some clones in this sample may be carry-over from other donors' samples. This sequence joins TRBV28 and TRBJ2-3; D is perhaps TRBD1 (6 bases). The CDR3 DNA reads TGTGCCAGCAGTTTAGGACAGTCCACAGATACGCAGTATTTT. It specifies CASSLGQSTDTQYF.